Described below is a single TCR beta chain sequence and its context. The antigen is not known. These data originate in a study of Graves' ophthalmopathy and Graves' hyperthyroidism. Study results and limitations: Ophthalmopathy and stable hyperthyroidism were discriminated by a 13-signature model, with roughly 88% sensitivity and approximately 81% specificity. Blood also harbored most expanded thyroid clonotypes above 0.001 frequency.

PBMCs originated in about 10 ml of fresh peripheral blood. The germline gives CDR1 SQVTM, CDR2 ANQGSEA. The CDR3 loop spans 11 amino acids. V was cut by 4 bases and J by 5 bases, with 8 bases left in between. Amplified material comprised TCR beta CDR3 regions derived from RNA transcripts. HTBI primers served in a first-round RT-PCR, which a second-round multiplex PCR followed. TCRdb re-analysed the multiplex PCR reads in MiXCR, keeping a single row per CDR3 protein. Of roughly 500,000 distinct CDR3 sequences detected, 13% to 15% appear once; the ten largest clones hold approximately 9.8%. This clonotype was sampled from a woman aged 25 to 45 with Graves' ophthalmopathy. The source material was blood. This chain joins TRBV29-1 and TRBJ1-2, with D hard to call. This CDR3 reads CSVASSYGYTF. CDR3 nucleotide sequence: TGCAGCGTTGCGTCGTCTTATGGCTACACCTTC.